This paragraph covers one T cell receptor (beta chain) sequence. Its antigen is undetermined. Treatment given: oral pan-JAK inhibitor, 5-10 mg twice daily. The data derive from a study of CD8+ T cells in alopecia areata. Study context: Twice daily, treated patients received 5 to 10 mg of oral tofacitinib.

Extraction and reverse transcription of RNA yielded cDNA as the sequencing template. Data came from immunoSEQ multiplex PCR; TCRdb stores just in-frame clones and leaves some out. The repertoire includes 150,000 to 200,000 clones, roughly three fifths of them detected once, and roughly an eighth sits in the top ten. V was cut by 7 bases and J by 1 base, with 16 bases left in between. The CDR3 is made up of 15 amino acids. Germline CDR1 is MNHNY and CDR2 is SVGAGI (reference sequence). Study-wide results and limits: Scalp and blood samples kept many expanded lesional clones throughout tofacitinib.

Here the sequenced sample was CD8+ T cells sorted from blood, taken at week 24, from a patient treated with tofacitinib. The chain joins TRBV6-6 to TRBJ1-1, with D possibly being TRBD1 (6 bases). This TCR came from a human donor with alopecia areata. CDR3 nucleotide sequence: TGTGCCAGCATCGAGGTGGCAGGGGCGAACACTGAAGCTTTCTTT. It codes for CASIEVAGANTEAFF.